This paragraph covers one T cell receptor beta chain sequence. This clone's antigen is unknown. No quality values exist for individual bases; no much larger clone is one base distant. The record originates from a study of technical replicates of blood from a handful of donors (dated by TCRdb to about 2017). Receptor libraries were prepared by the immunoSEQ multiplex PCR assay. Held by TCRdb, this immuneACCESS table contains in-frame sequences only and omits some clones. Under half of the omission traces to an unresolved V gene where checked; the cause of the rest is unknown. A total of 66,000 or so clones appear in this sample, 88% of them only once. The ten biggest clones cover roughly 4.6% of the sample. This sequence originates from a human donor in good health. Some clones in this sample may be carry-over from other donors' samples. The specimen sequenced was PBMCs.

The CDR3 reads CASSYLFGSGGPEAFF. The DNA reads as follows: TGTGCCAGCAGTTACCTGTTCGGATCCGGAGGTCCTGAAGCTTTCTTT. This sequence uses TRBV6-5 and TRBJ1-1, with no confidently assigned D gene. The V and J ends are trimmed by 2 bases and 6 bases, leaving 19 bases between them. In the germline V gene, CDR1 corresponds to MNHEY and CDR2 to SVGAGI. There are 16 amino acids in the CDR3, from cysteine to phenylalanine inclusive. The kept DNA is CDR3 alone, 48 bases in frame from the first base.